This TCR beta chain originates from a study of T-cell memory formation after mild COVID-19. TCRdb ran MiXCR on the 5' RACE reads and lists one entry per CDR3 protein. The table shows just over 350,000 distinct CDR3 sequences, with about 15% occurring only once. CDR3 length: 15 residues. The germline CDR1 and CDR2 sequences are MNHEY and SVGAGI. Between the trimmed V and J ends, which lost 1 base and 2 bases, there was a span of 8 bases. General study results and limits: Day 15 to 85 contractors were CD4/CD8 balanced; later expanders leaned CD4+.

This clonotype was counted a few times. Its antigen remains unidentified. The clonotype was recovered from a man aged 18 to 30 who had mild COVID-19 (a few samples of this study predate the infection). Cell type and time point are not known. Sequenced material: PBMCs or a T cell subset sorted from them (not recorded which). J is TRBJ2-2 and V is TRBV6-5; D is undetermined. CDR3 residues: CASSYYPINTGELFF. CDR3 bases: TGTGCCAGCAGTTACTACCCAATTAACACCGGGGAGCTGTTTTTT.